This paragraph covers one T cell receptor beta chain sequence. What it binds is not known. The sample originates from a study of cytomegalovirus exposure and HLA in healthy donors. Study-wide results and caveats: The study listed roughly 160 cytomegalovirus-associated TCR beta chains.

Using immunoSEQ multiplex PCR, the repertoire was profiled, and TCRdb retains in-frame clones only, with some absent. The sample consists of approximately 54,000 clones, about nine tenths of them appearing once. The donors formed part of the approximately 120-subject validation cohort, distinct from the roughly 630-subject first cohort. The CDR3 loop spans 18 amino acids. The germline V gene has CDR1 MDHEN and CDR2 SYDVKM. Trimming at V came to 3 bases and at J to 0 bases, leaving 11 bases not matched to a gene. The sample consisted of PBMCs. This rearrangement joins TRBV28 to TRBJ1-2; 9 bases line up with TRBD1. This TCR was recovered from a young woman in good health and CMV-seropositive. CDR3 DNA: TGTGCCAGCAGTTTGGCCGGGACAGGGTCCTTCTCTAACTATGGCTACACCTTC. It translates to CASSLAGTGSFSNYGYTF.